Each of the 25 T cell receptor beta chains below was sequenced from the same sample in a study of Ad26.COV2.S vaccination and SARS-CoV-2 variants. Specified treatment: 15 to 20 received Ad26.COV2.S at low or high dose, single or two shots; several received placebo; per-sample allocation not given. After the first vaccine or placebo injection, samples were drawn on day 63. TCRdb keeps only in-frame clones here, not all; method: immunoSEQ multiplex PCR. Of under 300,000 clones in the sample, roughly 89% were seen once. Sequences were derived from peripheral blood, sampled in a trial of Ad26.COV2.S vaccine versus placebo. The receptors shown here come from a person between 18 and 59 years old who received the Ad26.COV2.S COVID-19 vaccine or a placebo.

The V and J genes are TRBV12-3 or TRBV12-4 and TRBJ2-7; D is perhaps TRBD2 (5 bases). V was cut by 5 bases and J by 2 bases, with 10 bases left in between. The CDR3 spans 13 residues. CDR3 amino acids: CASSGGFTYEQYF. The CDR3 DNA follows: TGTGCCAGCAGTGGAGGCTTCACCTACGAGCAGTACTTC.

The gene calls are TRBV10-3 and TRBJ2-7; 11 bases are shared with TRBD2. Trimming at V came to 6 bases and at J to 1 base, leaving 5 bases not matched to a gene. CDR1 and CDR2 (germline): ENHRY, SYGVKD. This CDR3 comprises 15 residues. CDR3 nucleotides: TGTGCCATCAGCGCGACTAGCGGGAATTCCTACGAGCAGTACGTC. It yields the protein CAISATSGNSYEQYV.

This clone was found a few times. The chain uses TRBV5-1 and TRBJ2-7; 14 nucleotides line up with TRBD2. The germline CDR1 and CDR2 sequences are SGHRS and YFSETQ. The CDR3 spans 15 residues. The ends lost 3 bases at V and 5 bases at J; junction bases unmatched: 4. The CDR3 reads CASSSGTSGSNEQYV. CDR3 in DNA: TGCGCCAGCAGCTCCGGGACTAGCGGGAGTAACGAGCAGTACGTC.

In nucleotides, the CDR3 is TGTGCCAGCAGCCCCTGGACTAGCGGTAAATCCTACGAGCAGTACTTC. Protein product: CASSPWTSGKSYEQYF. The V gene is TRBV7-8, the J gene TRBJ2-7; TRBD2 matches 10 bases. Looked up from germline, CDR1 is SGHVS and CDR2 is FQNEAQ. The V segment lost 5 bases and the J segment 1 base; nucleotides outside the gene matches: 8. The CDR3 loop spans 16 amino acids.

This clone was found a few times. This rearrangement joins TRBV7-3 to TRBJ1-2; D gene uncertain. The CDR3 is 15 amino acids. V was shortened by 1 base and J by 8 bases, with 17 bases between the two germline ends. CDR1 and CDR2 (germline): SGHTA, FQGTGA. The CDR3 DNA is TGTGCCAGCAGCTTAAGCCCAGACACGATGGACGGCTACACCTTC. Translating gives CASSLSPDTMDGYTF.

The sample holds one count of this clone. This chain connects TRBV25-1 to TRBJ2-3; D gene uncertain. Germline assignment: CDR1 MGHDK and CDR2 SYGVNS. The CDR3 extends over 11 amino acids. The V and J ends lost 4 bases and 5 bases respectively, with 4 bases between them. The CDR3 sequence is CASSGRDTQYF. The CDR3 nucleotides are TGTGCCAGCAGTGGAAGAGATACGCAGTATTTT.

The chain is built from TRBV30 and TRBJ1-5; D is unresolved. Germline CDR1 is GTSNPN and CDR2 is SVGIG (reference sequence). The CDR3 sequence is 13 residues long. V lost 2 bases and J lost 7, with 12 bases in between. CDR3 amino acids: CAWSWLVGQPQHF. CDR3 bases: TGTGCCTGGAGTTGGTTAGTAGGGCAGCCCCAGCATTTT.

This clone was seen only once. The CDR3 protein is CASGTPGTLNTEAFF. In nucleotides, the CDR3 is TGTGCTAGTGGTACGCCTGGCACCCTGAACACTGAAGCTTTCTTT. The rearrangement joins TRBV12-5 to TRBJ1-1, with D unresolved. CDR1 and CDR2 (germline): LGHNT, FRNRAP. V gave up 5 bases and J gave up 0 bases, with 13 bases separating them. The CDR3 runs to 15 residues. The variable domain in full, completed from reference TRBV12-5 and TRBJ1-1, reads DARVTQTPRHKVTEMGQEVTMRCQPILGHNTVFWYRQTMMQGLELLAYFRNRAPLDDSGMPKDRFSAEMPDATLATLKIQPSEPRDSAVYFCASGTPGTLNTEAFFGQGTRLTVV.

The V and J genes are TRBV5-8 and TRBJ1-2, with a tentative D call TRBD1 (5 bases). CDR1 is SGHTS and CDR2 is YDEGEE in the germline V gene. There are 16 residues in the CDR3. V was shortened by 0 bases and J by 4 bases, with 16 bases between the two germline ends. DNA of the CDR3: TGTGCCAGCAGCTTGGCCCTATCGACAGACGGCTATGGCTACACCTTC. Translated, it gives CASSLALSTDGYGYTF. The full variable domain, completed using reference TRBV5-8 and TRBJ1-2, is EAGVTQSPTHLIKTRGQQATLRCSPISGHTSVYWYQQALGLGLQFLLWYDEGEERNRGNFPPRFSGRQFPNYSSELNVNALELEDSALYLCASSLALSTDGYGYTFGSGTRLTVV.

This clone was seen a handful of times. This chain uses TRBV4-2 with TRBJ1-3; D is undetermined. CDR3 size: 13 residues. V was cut by 2 bases and J by 6 bases, with 8 bases left in between. The germline gives CDR1 LGHNA, CDR2 YNFKEQ. CDR3 loop: CASSQNIENTIYF. The CDR3 DNA sequence: TGTGCCAGCAGCCAAAATATCGAAAACACCATATATTTT.

The rearrangement uses TRBV6-5 and TRBJ2-3; a possible D gene is TRBD2 (5 bases). Trimming pared 7 bases from V and 0 bases from J, leaving 11 bases between. The CDR3 spans 14 residues. Germline V gene lookup returns CDR1 MNHEY and CDR2 SVGAGI. This CDR3 is CASMEVSSTDTQYF. CDR3 bases: TGTGCCAGCATGGAGGTCTCAAGCACAGATACGCAGTATTTT.

V and J are TRBV6-6 and TRBJ2-1; 9 bases agree with TRBD1. The J segment lost 4 bases and the V segment lost 2 bases, leaving 6 bases of the junction unmatched. From germline, CDR1 is MNHNY and CDR2 SVGAGI (reference sequence). The CDR3 runs to 16 residues. For the CDR3, the DNA is TGTGCCAGCAGTTACGACAGGGGGAGAAAATACAATGAGCAGTTCTTC. Residues: CASSYDRGRKYNEQFF.

V gene TRBV13 combines with J gene TRBJ1-1, with D hard to call. This CDR3 spans 14 amino acids. Germline V gene data show CDR1 as PRHDT and CDR2 as FYEKMQ (reference sequence). Deletions cut 2 bases from V and 0 bases from J, with 7 bases between. DNA for the CDR3: TGTGCCAGCAGCTTATGGCAGATGAACACTGAAGCTTTCTTT. Translation gives CASSLWQMNTEAFF.

The gene calls are TRBV12-3 or TRBV12-4 and TRBJ1-2; D might be TRBD1 (5 bases). The V end was cut by 6 bases, the J end by 6 bases, with 8 bases between. The CDR3 is made up of 11 amino acids. CDR3 bases: TGTGCCAGCAGCAACAGGCATGGCTACACCTTC. Translating it yields CASSNRHGYTF.

The chain joins TRBV9 to TRBJ1-2, with TRBD1 matching over 8 bases. V lost 1 base and J lost 8; bases outside the gene matches: 7. The CDR3 is 14 amino acids. The germline V gene encodes CDR1 SGDLS and CDR2 YYNGEE. CDR3 protein: CASSVPDRGNGYTF. The CDR3 DNA sequence: TGTGCCAGCAGCGTACCAGACAGGGGTAACGGCTACACCTTC.

V gene TRBV14 combines with J gene TRBJ2-1; 9 nucleotides line up with TRBD1. The J segment lost 3 bases and the V segment lost 3 bases, leaving 6 bases of the junction unmatched. Germline lookup yields CDR1 SGHDN and CDR2 FVKESK. This CDR3 contains 16 residues. The CDR3 here is CASSQRDRVGYNEQFF. CDR3 DNA sequence: TGTGCCAGCAGCCAGCGGGACAGGGTTGGCTACAATGAGCAGTTCTTC.

CDR3 nucleotide sequence: TGTGCCTGGGAGACAGCCCTTTCCTACGAGCAGTACTTC. It translates to CAWETALSYEQYF. The chain employs TRBV30 and TRBJ2-7; D perhaps matches TRBD1 (5 bases). The V end lost 5 bases, the J end lost 1 base, and 12 bases lay between the germline ends. Germline assignment: CDR1 GTSNPN and CDR2 SVGIG (reference sequence). The CDR3 runs 13 residues. The variable domain in full, with the rest retrieved from reference TRBV30 and TRBJ2-7, is SQTIHQWPATLVQPVGSPLSLECTVEGTSNPNLYWYRQAAGRGLQLLFYSVGIGQISSEVPQNLSASRPQDRQFILSSKKLLLSDSGFYLCAWETALSYEQYFGPGTRLTVT.

With regard to this clone: This specimen includes other DNA sequences encoding the same CDR3. This chain joins TRBV6-2 or TRBV6-3 and TRBJ2-7; tentative D call: TRBD2 (5 bases). This CDR3 region has 15 residues. Trimming took off 4 bases at V and 0 bases at J, with 13 bases between the two ends. Germline V gives CDR1 MNHEY, CDR2 SVGEGT. The CDR3 here is CASSSAGGGSYEQYF. CDR3 DNA sequence: TGTGCCAGCAGTTCCGCTGGTGGAGGCTCCTACGAGCAGTACTTC.

CDR3 sequence: CASRNRDRTYNEQFF. CDR3 bases: TGTGCCAGCCGAAACCGGGACAGAACCTACAATGAGCAGTTCTTC. The chain combines TRBV5-4 with TRBJ2-1; 7 positions match TRBD1. The CDR3 contains 15 residues. Germline-derived CDR1 and CDR2 are SGHNT and YYREEE (reference sequence). The J segment lost 2 bases and the V segment lost 7 bases, leaving 9 bases of the junction unmatched. Together with reference TRBV5-4 and TRBJ2-1, the CDR3 gives the full variable domain: ETGVTQSPTHLIKTRGQQVTLRCSSQSGHNTVSWYQQALGQGPQFIFQYYREEENGRGNFPPRFSGLQFPNYSSELNVNALELDDSALYLCASRNRDRTYNEQFFGPGTRLTVL.

In this sample, this clone turned up once. The chain recombines TRBV15 with TRBJ2-7; D assignment may be TRBD1 or TRBD2 (5 bases each). Trimming stripped 1 base from V and 0 bases from J, with 10 bases between. CDR3 size: 15 residues. Germline V gene sequence: CDR1 LNHNV, CDR2 YYDKDF (reference sequence). As DNA, the CDR3 is TGTGCCACCAGCAGAGGGGGGACCTCCTCCTACGAGCAGTACTTC. This sequence encodes CATSRGGTSSYEQYF.

The chain uses TRBV7-9 and TRBJ2-4, with 7 bases fitting TRBD1. The germline gives CDR1 SEHNR, CDR2 FQNEAQ (reference sequence). Germline trimming cut 1 base from V and 2 bases from J; bases unmatched to any gene: 8. The CDR3 is 17 residues long. CDR3 protein: CASSLGKGARTKNIQYF. The CDR3 nucleotides are TGTGCCAGCAGCTTAGGGAAGGGGGCGAGAACCAAAAACATTCAGTACTTC. The full variable domain, with the rest looked up from reference TRBV7-9 and TRBJ2-4, is DTGVSQNPRHKITKRGQNVTFRCDPISEHNRLYWYRQTLGQGPEFLTYFQNEAQLEKSRLLSDRFSAERPKGSFSTLEIQRTEQGDSAMYLCASSLGKGARTKNIQYFGAGTRLSVL.

The chain joins TRBV5-1 to TRBJ1-5; D not certain. Germline V gene sequence: CDR1 SGHRS, CDR2 YFSETQ. V was trimmed by 0 bases and J by 3 bases, leaving 4 bases between them. The CDR3 spans 13 residues. In DNA form, the CDR3 reads TGCGCCAGCAGCTTGGAAGCCAATCAGCCCCAGCATTTT. Its translation: CASSLEANQPQHF.

The chain employs TRBV4-1 and TRBJ2-6; no firm D call. Trimming left V 3 bases short and J 2 bases short, with 14 bases between. Germline-derived CDR1 and CDR2 are MGHRA and YSYEKL. The CDR3 is made up of 17 amino acids. The CDR3 spells CASSHSTPIPGANVLTF. CDR3 DNA sequence: TGCGCCAGCAGCCACTCTACTCCCATTCCTGGGGCCAACGTCCTGACTTTC.

The chain is built from TRBV7-8 and TRBJ2-5, with TRBD2 matching 8 bases. Trimming removed 1 base from V and 4 bases from J; junction bases left unmatched: 5. The germline V gene encodes CDR1 SGHVS and CDR2 FQNEAQ. CDR3 length: 15 amino acids. Written as DNA, the CDR3 is TGTGCCAGCAGCTTAGAACTAGCGGTAGGAGAGACCCAGTACTTC. This translates into CASSLELAVGETQYF.

This chain uses TRBV5-1 with TRBJ2-4; the D gene is possibly TRBD2 (6 bases). Germline V gene data show CDR1 as SGHRS and CDR2 as YFSETQ. The CDR3 length is 15 residues. Trimming pared 8 bases from V and 2 bases from J, leaving 17 bases between. CDR3 region: CARVGLLASKNIQYF. The CDR3 DNA follows: TGCGCCAGGGTGGGACTCCTAGCGTCCAAAAACATTCAGTACTTC. The entire variable domain, with the rest obtained from reference TRBV5-1 and TRBJ2-4, is as follows: KAGVTQTPRYLIKTRGQQVTLSCSPISGHRSVSWYQQTPGQGLQFLFEYFSETQRNKGNFPGRFSGRQFSNSRSEMNVSTLELGDSALYLCARVGLLASKNIQYFGAGTRLSVL.